These T cell receptor beta chains were read from a single sample in a study of OX40 agonist ivuxolimab in advanced cancers. Assay used: immunoSEQ multiplex PCR; TCRdb lists only in-frame clones, some missing. The table lists 35,000 to 40,000 clones, approximately 84% of them singletons. The source was CD4+ or CD8+ T cells sorted from blood, collected in a trial of the OX40 agonist ivuxolimab. These receptors originate from an adult with an advanced solid tumor such as melanoma, head and neck, liver or kidney cancer. CDR3s include the opening cysteine and the closing phenylalanine or tryptophan. A D gene is named only where the DNA matches it firmly. Rows may omit the clone size; those that give it use once, few, many or a size class.

NA	TRBV6-5	TRBJ1-5	13	NA	CAGIGPGNQPQHF	TGTGCCGGTATCGGCCCGGGAAATCAGCCCCAGCATTTT
NA	TRBV2	TRBJ2-7	14	NA	CASFHGTIMDEQYF	TGTGCCAGCTTCCATGGGACAATTATGGACGAGCAGTACTTC
TRBD2	TRBV4-1	TRBJ2-7	16	NA	CASSQDSLAASYEQYF	TGCGCCAGCAGCCAAGATTCGCTAGCGGCCTCCTACGAGCAGTACTTC
NA	TRBV4-1	TRBJ2-2	17	NA	CASSQDTLQTNTGELFF	TGCGCCAGCAGCCAAGATACCCTACAGACGAACACCGGGGAGCTGTTTTTT
NA	TRBV6-5	TRBJ1-2	13	NA	CASRLGKAYGYTF	TGTGCCAGCAGACTAGGGAAAGCCTATGGCTACACCTTC
NA	TRBV19	TRBJ2-1	14	NA	CASSAGIELGEQFF	TGTGCCAGTAGCGCCGGGATCGAACTCGGGGAGCAGTTCTTC
NA	TRBV10-2	TRBJ1-5	12	few	CASRAGSQPQHF	TGCGCCAGCAGGGCAGGGAGTCAGCCCCAGCATTTT
NA	TRBV7-9	TRBJ2-7	14	NA	CASRPPGLLYEQYF	TGTGCCAGCAGACCGCCGGGACTGCTGTACGAGCAGTACTTC
TRBD1	TRBV4-3	TRBJ1-2	15	NA	CASSPGQGANYGYTF	TGCGCCAGCAGCCCCGGACAGGGGGCTAACTATGGCTACACCTTC
NA	TRBV2	TRBJ1-1	14	NA	CASSVGGPRGQAFF	TGTGCCAGCAGTGTAGGAGGGCCCAGGGGTCAGGCTTTCTTT
TRBD2	TRBV2	TRBJ2-1	16	NA	CASSDLAGGDYNEQFF	TGTGCCAGCAGTGACCTAGCGGGAGGGGACTACAATGAGCAGTTCTTC
NA	TRBV6-6	TRBJ2-2	11	NA	CASRLAGELFF	TGTGCCAGCAGACTGGCCGGGGAGCTGTTTTTT
NA	TRBV7-9	TRBJ2-7	14	NA	CASTSPGSPYEQYF	TGTGCCAGCACCTCACCGGGCAGCCCCTACGAGCAGTACTTC
NA	TRBV30	TRBJ1-1	12	NA	CAWSPLNTEAFF	TGTGCCTGGAGCCCGTTGAACACTGAAGCTTTCTTT
NA	TRBV29-1	TRBJ1-2	11	once	CSVVGLKGYTF	TGCAGCGTTGTTGGGCTTAAGGGCTACACCTTC
TRBD2	TRBV5-1	TRBJ2-7	15	NA	CASSLTAREDNEQYF	TGCGCCAGCAGCTTGACGGCGCGGGAGGATAACGAGCAGTACTTC
NA	TRBV11-2	TRBJ1-2	13	medium-sized	CASSSWEVNGYTF	TGTGCCAGCAGCTCATGGGAGGTAAACGGCTACACCTTC
TRBD1	TRBV19	TRBJ2-4	11	NA	CAKGQENIQYF	TGTGCCAAAGGACAGGAAAACATTCAGTACTTC
TRBD1	TRBV6-6	TRBJ1-1	15	NA	CASSSYRTGGTEAFF	TGTGCCAGCAGTTCCTATAGGACAGGGGGCACTGAAGCTTTCTTT
NA	TRBV6-5	TRBJ2-7	13	once	CASSSANLYEQYF	TGTGCCAGCAGTTCCGCGAATTTGTACGAGCAGTACTTC
TRBD1	TRBV6-4	TRBJ1-5	16	NA	CASRDRQGGTYQPQHF	TGTGCCAGCAGAGACAGACAGGGGGGGACGTATCAGCCCCAGCATTTT
TRBD2	TRBV6-1	TRBJ2-7	15	NA	CASSEGEGGPHEQYF	TGTGCCAGCAGTGAAGGAGAGGGAGGGCCCCACGAGCAGTACTTC
NA	TRBV6-5	TRBJ1-1	14	once	CASSDGGMNTEAFF	TGTGCCAGCAGTGACGGGGGGATGAACACTGAAGCTTTCTTT
NA	TRBV10-3	TRBJ1-2	14	NA	CAISESGRNYGYTF	TGTGCCATCAGTGAGTCGGGGAGGAACTATGGCTACACCTTC
NA	TRBV6-5	TRBJ2-7	11	NA	CASTFGKEQYF	TGTGCCAGCACCTTCGGGAAAGAGCAGTACTTC
NA	TRBV6-1	TRBJ1-4	15	NA	CASSDDSLHPEKLFF	TGTGCCAGCAGTGACGACAGCCTCCATCCCGAAAAACTGTTTTTT
NA	TRBV2	TRBJ1-2	15	NA	CASSEVLVFEGGYTF	TGTGCCAGCAGTGAAGTTTTAGTTTTTGAGGGGGGCTACACCTTC
NA	TRBV7-6	TRBJ2-3	14	NA	CASSLLPLGDTQYF	TGTGCCAGCAGCTTGCTCCCCCTTGGGGATACGCAGTATTTT
NA	TRBV11-2	TRBJ1-1	14	NA	CASSIWTENTEAFF	TGTGCCAGCAGCATCTGGACAGAGAACACTGAAGCTTTCTTT
TRBD2	TRBV5-1	TRBJ2-1	15	NA	CASSGGTSGYNEQFF	TGCGCCAGCAGCGGCGGGACTAGCGGCTACAATGAGCAGTTCTTC
NA	TRBV29-1	TRBJ1-2	11	few	CSVASLGGYTF	TGCAGCGTCGCGTCGTTGGGTGGCTACACCTTC
NA	TRBV7-4	TRBJ1-3	16	NA	CASSLSPDSPGNTIYF	TGTGCCAGCAGTTTAAGTCCGGATAGTCCTGGAAACACCATATATTTT
TRBD1	TRBV7-2	TRBJ2-1	16	once	CASSLRPGQGHNEQFF	TGTGCCAGCAGCTTACGCCCGGGACAGGGACACAATGAGCAGTTCTTC
NA	TRBV5-6	TRBJ2-3	16	few	CASSWDPYLSTDTQYF	TGTGCCAGCAGCTGGGACCCGTACCTGTCCACAGATACGCAGTATTTT
NA	TRBV27	TRBJ2-6	18	NA	CASSLSRGFHSGANVLTF	TGTGCCAGCAGTTTATCGCGAGGGTTTCACTCTGGGGCCAACGTCCTGACTTTC
TRBD2	TRBV15	TRBJ2-7	18	once	CATKRAGAGTSGSYEQYF	TGTGCCACCAAGCGGGCGGGAGCCGGGACTAGCGGCTCCTACGAGCAGTACTTC
NA	TRBV27	TRBJ2-7	11	NA	CASHSTYEQYF	TGTGCCAGCCACTCTACCTACGAGCAGTACTTC
NA	TRBV6-5	TRBJ2-7	14	NA	CASSYRLNSYEQYF	TGTGCCAGCAGTTACAGACTGAACTCCTACGAGCAGTACTTC
NA	TRBV7-8	TRBJ1-2	17	NA	CASSSRDPSMVDYGYTF	TGTGCCAGCAGCTCTCGGGACCCCTCAATGGTGGACTATGGCTACACCTTC
TRBD1	TRBV19	TRBJ2-7	15	NA	CASSIEGTVIYEQYF	TGTGCCAGTAGTATAGAGGGGACAGTGATCTACGAGCAGTACTTC
NA	TRBV9	TRBJ2-1	14	NA	CASSEGTVFDEQFF	TGTGCCAGCAGCGAGGGGACGGTATTCGATGAGCAGTTCTTC
TRBD1	TRBV9	TRBJ2-5	15	NA	CASSVWDRGSETQYF	TGTGCCAGCAGCGTATGGGACAGGGGTTCTGAGACCCAGTACTTC
NA	TRBV7-6	TRBJ1-5	15	NA	CASSPSGDSNQPQHF	TGTGCCAGCAGCCCCAGCGGGGATAGCAATCAGCCCCAGCATTTT
TRBD2	TRBV14	TRBJ2-7	15	NA	CASSQGGTIPYEQYF	TGTGCCAGCAGCCAAGGAGGGACTATCCCCTACGAGCAGTACTTC
NA	TRBV11-3	TRBJ2-7	15	NA	CASSLYRQGAGEQYF	TGTGCCAGCAGCTTATACCGTCAAGGGGCAGGTGAGCAGTACTTC
NA	TRBV4-1	TRBJ1-1	13	once	CASSLGVYTEAFF	TGCGCCAGCAGCCTCGGGGTCTACACTGAAGCTTTCTTT
TRBD2	TRBV9	TRBJ2-1	14	NA	CASSPQRGVNEQFF	TGTGCCAGCAGCCCCCAGCGGGGGGTAAATGAGCAGTTCTTC
TRBD2	TRBV10-3	TRBJ2-2	15	NA	CAISLTSGNTGELFF	TGTGCCATCAGCCTGACTAGCGGGAACACCGGGGAGCTGTTTTTT
NA	TRBV23-1	TRBJ2-5	14	NA	CASSPPGDSETQYF	TGCGCCAGCAGTCCCCCCGGGGATTCGGAGACCCAGTACTTC
NA	TRBV27	TRBJ2-3	15	NA	CASSLLRGSTDTQYF	TGTGCCAGCAGTTTATTACGGGGTAGCACAGATACGCAGTATTTT
TRBD1	TRBV5-1	TRBJ1-5	17	few	CASSLFELDRGNQPQHF	TGCGCCAGCAGCTTGTTTGAATTGGACAGGGGCAATCAGCCCCAGCATTTT
NA	TRBV13	TRBJ2-6	18	NA	CASSSRTGQNSGANVLTF	TGTGCCAGCAGCTCCCGAACCGGACAGAACTCTGGGGCCAACGTCCTGACTTTC
TRBD1	TRBV28	TRBJ2-7	17	NA	CASSLRNWDREAYEQYF	TGTGCCAGCAGTTTAAGGAACTGGGACAGGGAGGCCTACGAGCAGTACTTC
NA	TRBV7-9	TRBJ1-2	14	NA	CASSLSSGAYGYTF	TGTGCCAGCAGCTTAAGTTCCGGAGCGTATGGCTACACCTTC
NA	TRBV6-5	TRBJ1-5	13	few	CASSYSSNQPQHF	TGTGCCAGCAGTTACTCTAGCAATCAGCCCCAGCATTTT